Listed below are T cell receptor beta chains from one sample, sequenced in a study of ipilimumab plus nivolumab after autologous stem cell transplantation. Sequencing was performed with immunoSEQ multiplex PCR; in TCRdb, only in-frame clones are kept and a portion is missing. Of around 45,000 clones listed, approximately 90% are singletons. The starting material was PBMCs, obtained in a trial of ipilimumab plus nivolumab as post-transplant consolidation. Source of these receptors: a male donor with multiple myeloma. CDR3s include the opening cysteine and the closing phenylalanine or tryptophan. A D gene is named only where the DNA matches it firmly. Some rows have no size entry. The others give once, few or many, or a class for an expanded clone.

cdr3_nt cdr3_aa d_call j_call clone_size v_call
TGCGCCAGCAGCTTAACGATAGCGGGATCAAATGAGCAGTTCTTC CASSLTIAGSNEQFF TRBD2 TRBJ2-1 . TRBV5-1
TGTGCCAGCTCACCTCTTCTGACTAGCGGGAGGGGCAATGAGCAGTTCTTC CASSPLLTSGRGNEQFF TRBD2 TRBJ2-1 . TRBV18
TGTGCCAATAGGCCAGGGGCGAGCTCCTATAATTCACCCCTCCACTTT CANRPGASSYNSPLHF . TRBJ1-6 . TRBV19
TGTGCCAGCAATCCAAGACAGGGTTTTGGCAATCAGCCCCAGCATTTT CASNPRQGFGNQPQHF TRBD1 TRBJ1-5 once TRBV28
TGTGCCAGCAGCGATACGACAGGGGGCGCGGTCCAGCCCCAGCATTTT CASSDTTGGAVQPQHF TRBD1 TRBJ1-5 . TRBV7-9
TGCAGCGTTGAGACAGACAATGAGCAGTTCTTC CSVETDNEQFF . TRBJ2-1 . TRBV29-1
TGTGCCAGTAGTATAGACTTGACTAGCGGGTATTCCTACGAGCAGTACTTC CASSIDLTSGYSYEQYF TRBD2 TRBJ2-7 . TRBV19
TGTGCCAGCAGCGTAAGTGGGTACCAAGAGACCCAGTACTTC CASSVSGYQETQYF . TRBJ2-5 few TRBV9
TGCGCCAGCTCAACTAGCATGGGCGGGGAGCTGTTTTTT CASSTSMGGELFF . TRBJ2-2 . TRBV5-1
TGTGCTAGCAGCTTAAATCTGGGTGAGACCCAGTACTTC CASSLNLGETQYF . TRBJ2-5 . TRBV7-7
TGTGCCAGCAGTTTAGGGGGGGGTAGCAATCAGCCCCAGCATTTT CASSLGGGSNQPQHF . TRBJ1-5 . TRBV27
TGTGCCAGTAGTAGGGGACAGCCATACGAGCAGTACTTC CASSRGQPYEQYF TRBD1 TRBJ2-7 once TRBV19
TGTGCCACCGAGTTCGAGAACATTCAGTACTTC CATEFENIQYF . TRBJ2-4 . TRBV28
TGTGCCAGTAGTATGGTCACAGCCTCCTACAATGAGCAGTTCTTC CASSMVTASYNEQFF . TRBJ2-1 . TRBV19
TGTGCCAGCAGTTTCAGAGGACAGGGCCATTCACCCCTCCACTTT CASSFRGQGHSPLHF TRBD1 TRBJ1-6 . TRBV27
TGTGCCAGCTCCTCGGTGGTAGGCAGGGTCACCGGGGAGCTGTTTTTT CASSSVVGRVTGELFF . TRBJ2-2 . TRBV28
TGTGCCAGCAGCCCCAGGACAGGGGGCTATTCACCCCTCCACTTT CASSPRTGGYSPLHF TRBD1 TRBJ1-6 . TRBV9
TGTGCCAGCAGTCCTACTAGAGCGCATGAGCAGTTCTTC CASSPTRAHEQFF . TRBJ2-1 . TRBV6-4
TGCGCCAGCAGCTTGGATTACGAGCAGTACTTC CASSLDYEQYF . TRBJ2-7 . TRBV5-1
TGTGCCAGCAGCCAACTGGGGTTCAGCGGGGTCTACAATGAGCAGTTCTTC CASSQLGFSGVYNEQFF TRBD2 TRBJ2-1 once TRBV5-6
TGTGCCAGTAGTCTCGTAGGTGGACAGGTCTTGTCTGGGGCCAACGTCCTGACTTTC CASSLVGGQVLSGANVLTF TRBD1 TRBJ2-6 . TRBV19
TGTGCCAGCACACAGGGCCTCTCTGGGGCCAACGTCCTGACTTTC CASTQGLSGANVLTF . TRBJ2-6 . TRBV10-3
TGTGCCAGCAGCCAAGATTGGACTAGCGGGACGTACGAGCAGTACTTC CASSQDWTSGTYEQYF TRBD2 TRBJ2-7 . TRBV4-2
TGTGTCAGAAGCTTAGTTTCCTCGGGCAGCGCAGGTGGCGATACGCAGTATTTT CVRSLVSSGSAGGDTQYF . TRBJ2-3 . TRBV7-5
TGTGCCAGCAGTTTCCCGGGGTCCTCCTATGGCTACACCTTC CASSFPGSSYGYTF . TRBJ1-2 . TRBV6-6
TGTGCCAGCAGTCGGGACAGGACTGAAGCTTTCTTT CASSRDRTEAFF TRBD1 TRBJ1-1 . TRBV6-7
TGTGCCAGCAGTTACTCTTGGAGGCCGGACACTGAAGCTTTCTTT CASSYSWRPDTEAFF . TRBJ1-1 . TRBV6-5
TGTGCCAGCAGTTCCCGGTGGACAGGAAGGTCCTATAATTCACCCCTCCACTTT CASSSRWTGRSYNSPLHF TRBD1 TRBJ1-6 . TRBV27
TGTGCCAGCAGTGAAAGGGGGGATTTGGACACTGAAGCTTTCTTT CASSERGDLDTEAFF . TRBJ1-1 once TRBV10-3
TGTGCCAGCTCACCACCGAGCGGCCAAGAGACCCAGTACTTC CASSPPSGQETQYF . TRBJ2-5 . TRBV18
TGCGCCAGCAGCCAAGAAGCCGCAGGGGAAGTCGAGCAGTACTTC CASSQEAAGEVEQYF . TRBJ2-7 . TRBV4-1